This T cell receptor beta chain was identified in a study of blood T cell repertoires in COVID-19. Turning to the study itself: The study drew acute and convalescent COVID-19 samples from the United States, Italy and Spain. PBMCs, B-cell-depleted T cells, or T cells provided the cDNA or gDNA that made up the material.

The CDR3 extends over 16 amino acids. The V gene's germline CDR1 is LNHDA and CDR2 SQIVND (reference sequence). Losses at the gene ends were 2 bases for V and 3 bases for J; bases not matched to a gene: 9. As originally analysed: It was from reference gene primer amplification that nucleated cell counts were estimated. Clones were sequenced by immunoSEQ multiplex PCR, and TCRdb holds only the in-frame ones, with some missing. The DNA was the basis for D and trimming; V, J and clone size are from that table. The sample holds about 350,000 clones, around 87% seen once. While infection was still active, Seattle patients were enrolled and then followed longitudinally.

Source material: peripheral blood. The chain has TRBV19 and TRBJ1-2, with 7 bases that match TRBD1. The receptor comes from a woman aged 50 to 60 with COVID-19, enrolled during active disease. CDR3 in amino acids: CASSIPSGTEYYGYTF. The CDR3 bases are TGTGCCAGTAGTATACCGTCGGGGACAGAGTACTATGGCTACACCTTC.